This T cell receptor beta chain originates from a study of blood T cell repertoires in COVID-19. Study information: Both acute and convalescent COVID-19 samples were obtained from the United States, Italy and Spain.

The J segment lost 7 bases and the V segment lost 5 bases, leaving 7 bases of the junction unmatched. Per the germline V gene, CDR1 is SGHNT and CDR2 is YENEEA. The CDR3 extends over 15 amino acids. The authors' processing: Estimates of nucleated cell counts were drawn from the amplification of reference gene primers. Clones were sequenced by immunoSEQ multiplex PCR, and TCRdb holds only the in-frame ones, with some missing. V and J calls and clone size are copied from that table; D and trimming were computed from the DNA. The sample has about 240,000 clones; 87% are singletons. Material for sequencing was peripheral blood. The V gene is TRBV11-3, the J gene TRBJ1-6, with 8 bases lining up with TRBD1. The TCR was taken from a man in his fifties or sixties who had recovered from COVID-19. CDR3 sequence: CASSPGQDGNSPLHF. CDR3 sequence (DNA): TGTGCCAGCAGCCCGGGACAGGACGGGAATTCACCCCTCCACTTT.